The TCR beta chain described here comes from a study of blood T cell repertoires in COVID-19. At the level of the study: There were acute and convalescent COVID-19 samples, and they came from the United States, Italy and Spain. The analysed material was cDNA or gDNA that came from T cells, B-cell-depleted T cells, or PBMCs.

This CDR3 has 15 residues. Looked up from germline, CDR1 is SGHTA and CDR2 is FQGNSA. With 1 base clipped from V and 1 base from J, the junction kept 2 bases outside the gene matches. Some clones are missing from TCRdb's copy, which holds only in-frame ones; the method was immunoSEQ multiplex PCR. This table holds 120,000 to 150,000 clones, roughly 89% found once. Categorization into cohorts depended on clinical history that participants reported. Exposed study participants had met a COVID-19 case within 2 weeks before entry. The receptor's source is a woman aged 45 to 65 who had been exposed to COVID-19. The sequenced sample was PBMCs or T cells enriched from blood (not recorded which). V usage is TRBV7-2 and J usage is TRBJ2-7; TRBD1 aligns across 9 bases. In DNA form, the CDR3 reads TGTGCCAGCAGCTTAGGGGGGACAGGGTCCTACGAGCAGTACTTC. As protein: CASSLGGTGSYEQYF.